The clone carrying this T cell receptor (beta chain) was recorded many times. Its antigen is currently unknown. This entry belongs to a study of CD8 T cells in ankylosing spondylitis. Study outcomes and limitations: It was reported that disease-linked clones were significantly enriched in matched ankylosing spondylitis synovial fluid. A motif of roughly eight highly homologous TCR beta variants was seen as apparently characteristic of ankylosing spondylitis blood. Earlier literature documents some of the motif variants in reactive arthritis synovial fluid and blood.

Making use of molecular barcodes, quantitative 5'-RACE generated TCR beta libraries. Using its own MiXCR run on the 5' RACE reads, TCRdb lists one record per CDR3 protein. The sample yields more than 400,000 distinct CDR3 sequences, over 4% seen once. The sequenced sample consisted of blood, either unsorted or a sorted T cell fraction (not recorded which). This TCR was recovered from a male donor with ankylosing spondylitis.

This CDR3 reads CASSLLMQGAETQYF. As DNA, the CDR3 is TGCGCCAGCAGCTTGTTGATGCAGGGCGCCGAGACCCAGTACTTC. This chain uses TRBV5-1 with TRBJ2-5; possibly TRBD1 for D (5 bases). Germline loops: CDR1 SGHRS, CDR2 YFSETQ. V was trimmed by 1 base and J by 5 bases, leaving 15 bases between them. This CDR3 contains 15 residues.